The 31 T cell receptor beta chains presented below share a single source sample, sequenced in a study of T cell changes during pregnancy in multiple sclerosis. Generated by immunoSEQ multiplex PCR, the TCRdb table keeps only in-frame clones and is missing some. The data show roughly 75,000 clones, 85% to 95% seen once. Sequences were derived from peripheral blood, sampled in the third trimester of pregnancy. The receptors were gathered from a female donor in good health, enrolled as a control in a pregnancy study.

As for this clone: Other DNA sequences from this sample encode an identical CDR3 as well. In DNA, the CDR3 is TGTGCCATCAAGGGGCGCCTAGGACAGGGGCCGAACACCATATATTTT. Translation gives CAIKGRLGQGPNTIYF. The J gene is TRBJ1-3, the V gene TRBV10-3; the match to TRBD1 covers 9 bases. Germline V lookup: CDR1 ENHRY, CDR2 SYGVKD. CDR3 length equals 16 residues. V was clipped by 7 bases and J by 7 bases; unmatched bases: 14.

The chain carries TRBV7-2 and TRBJ1-1; D ambiguous. The CDR3 is 14 amino acids. Germline V gene lookup returns CDR1 SGHTA and CDR2 FQGNSA. Trimming removed 5 bases at V and 1 base at J, with 11 bases between. CDR3 sequence: CASSLKPGNTEAFF. In nucleotides, the CDR3 is TGTGCCAGCAGCCTGAAGCCGGGGAACACTGAAGCTTTCTTT.

The chain employs TRBV18 and TRBJ2-5; TRBD1 is a possible D gene (6 bases). Germline V gives CDR1 KGHSH, CDR2 LQKENI. The CDR3 has 15 residues. The germline V and J ends were trimmed by 4 bases and 0 bases, with 12 bases remaining between them. CDR3 in amino acids: CASSHSTGYQETQYF. The DNA for the CDR3 is TGTGCCAGCTCACATTCCACAGGGTACCAAGAGACCCAGTACTTC.

The V and J genes are TRBV6-5 and TRBJ2-7; D remains unclear. The CDR3 covers 13 residues. The V gene's germline CDR1 is MNHEY and CDR2 SVGAGI. V was shortened by 4 bases and J by 2 bases, with 9 bases between the two germline ends. CDR3 in DNA: TGTGCCAGCAGTTCCCCGGTAACCTACGAGCAGTACTTC. It translates to CASSSPVTYEQYF.

This clone was seen just once. The chain joins TRBV18 to TRBJ1-1; TRBD1 matches 9 bases. The germline V gene encodes CDR1 KGHSH and CDR2 LQKENI. Losses at the gene ends were 6 bases for V and 3 bases for J; bases not matched to a gene: 5. The CDR3 has 14 amino acids. The CDR3 region is CASSRRTGDTEAFF. Here the CDR3 DNA reads TGTGCCAGCTCGCGACGGACAGGGGACACTGAAGCTTTCTTT. The full variable domain, with the rest looked up from reference TRBV18 and TRBJ1-1, is NAGVMQNPRHLVRRRGQEARLRCSPMKGHSHVYWYRQLPEEGLKFMVYLQKENIIDESGMPKERFSAEFPKEGPSILRIQQVVRGDSAAYFCASSRRTGDTEAFFGQGTRLTVV.

In DNA, the CDR3 is TGTGCCAGCAGCGTAGATGCGGGGGGGGGCCACAATGAGCAGTTCTTC. Translation: CASSVDAGGGHNEQFF. The rearrangement links TRBV9 to TRBJ2-1; 9 bases fit TRBD2. Germline values: CDR1 SGDLS, CDR2 YYNGEE. After removal of 0 bases from V and 5 bases from J, the junction contained 6 bases not matched to a gene. The CDR3 is 16 amino acids. The full variable domain, with the rest looked up from reference TRBV9 and TRBJ2-1, is DSGVTQTPKHLITATGQRVTLRCSPRSGDLSVYWYQQSLDQGLQFLIQYYNGEERAKGNILERFSAQQFPDLHSELNLSSLELGDSALYFCASSVDAGGGHNEQFFGPGTRLTVL.

V and J are TRBV6-6 and TRBJ2-7; tentatively, D is TRBD2 (6 bases). The length of the CDR3 is 16 residues. Germline CDR1 reads MNHNY; CDR2 reads SVGAGI (reference sequence). V was pared by 5 bases and J by 0 bases, with 17 bases between. The CDR3 coding sequence is TGTGCCAGCAGTCCGCAGGCGTACGGGAGCTCCTACGAGCAGTACTTC. Protein sequence: CASSPQAYGSSYEQYF.

This sequence joins TRBV11-1 and TRBJ1-6; D is ambiguous. V gave up 1 base and J gave up 4 bases, with 8 bases separating them. Germline values: CDR1 SGHAT, CDR2 FQDESV (reference sequence). CDR3 length equals 15 residues. CDR3 DNA: TGTGCCAGCAGCTTAGGTGCGGATTATAATTCACCCCTCCACTTT. Protein sequence: CASSLGADYNSPLHF.

This clone was found once. This chain links TRBV6-6 with TRBJ1-3; a weak D match, TRBD1 (6 bases). Germline CDR1 is MNHNY and CDR2 is SVGAGI (reference sequence). Deletions cut 6 bases from V and 4 bases from J, with 13 bases between. This CDR3 spans 14 amino acids. The DNA for the CDR3 is TGTGCCAGCAGCACGACAGGATCAGGAAACACCATATATTTT. Amino acids: CASSTTGSGNTIYF.

This clone appeared a single time. The chain couples TRBV14 to TRBJ2-2; D is unresolved. The CDR3 is 14 residues long. V was cut by 4 bases and J by 3 bases, with 9 bases left in between. Per the germline V gene, CDR1 is SGHDN and CDR2 is FVKESK. DNA of the CDR3: TGTGCCAGCAGCCCCTTAGAGGACACCGGGGAGCTGTTTTTT. Amino acid sequence: CASSPLEDTGELFF.

The V and J genes are TRBV4-1 and TRBJ2-3; TRBD2 aligns across 12 bases. This CDR3 has 16 residues. V was clipped by 4 bases and J by 3 bases; unmatched bases: 5. Germline CDR1 MGHRA, CDR2 YSYEKL. CDR3 coding DNA: TGCGCCAGCAGCCGCCGACTAGCGGGGGAGACAGATACGCAGTATTTT. Translating it yields CASSRRLAGETDTQYF.

This chain joins TRBV4-1 and TRBJ1-1; maybe TRBD1 (6 bases). Germline CDR1 is MGHRA and CDR2 is YSYEKL. V lost 4 bases, J lost 8 bases, and 17 bases lay in between. The CDR3 spans 14 residues. CDR3 nucleotides: TGCGCCAGCAGCCCTATTGGGTTACAGGGCGAAGCTTTCTTT. This codes for CASSPIGLQGEAFF.

This rearrangement joins TRBV18 to TRBJ2-7, with unresolved D. CDR1 and CDR2 from the germline V gene are KGHSH and LQKENI. V lost 6 bases and J 0 bases, leaving 15 bases between the germline ends. The CDR3 has 15 residues. CDR3 in amino acids: CASSPPGSSSYEQYF. The CDR3 coding sequence is TGTGCCAGCTCCCCCCCCGGTTCTAGCTCCTACGAGCAGTACTTC.

CDR3 region: CASSPRGDNEQFF. The CDR3 DNA reads TGTGCCAGCTCACCGCGGGGGGACAATGAGCAGTTCTTC. The J gene is TRBJ2-1, the V gene TRBV18, with 8 positions matching TRBD2. Germline lookup yields CDR1 KGHSH and CDR2 LQKENI. The V gene end was trimmed by 3 bases and the J gene end by 5 bases; junction bases not matched to a gene: 0. CDR3 length: 13 residues.

The chain combines TRBV27 with TRBJ1-2, with D unclear. CDR1 MNHEY and CDR2 SMNVEV come from the germline V gene (reference sequence). With 5 bases removed from V and 4 bases from J, the gap between germline ends came to 17 bases. This CDR3 has 15 residues. Here the CDR3 reads CASSPPNVGVYGYTF. CDR3 DNA sequence: TGTGCCAGCAGTCCCCCCAACGTCGGGGTCTATGGCTACACCTTC.

The V gene is TRBV6-1, the J gene TRBJ2-5; 8 bases align to TRBD2. The germline gives CDR1 MNHNS, CDR2 SASEGT. The CDR3 length is 14 residues. V trimming: 2 bases; J trimming: 5 bases; junction bases outside the gene matches: 4. The CDR3 DNA reads TGTGCCAGCAGTGAATTGACGGGGGGGGAGACCCAGTACTTC. Residues: CASSELTGGETQYF.

The chain carries TRBV7-8 and TRBJ2-5; D is perhaps TRBD1 (6 bases). This CDR3 spans 14 amino acids. Germline V gene data show CDR1 as SGHVS and CDR2 as FQNEAQ. V was clipped by 5 bases and J by 5 bases, with 15 bases between them. The CDR3 region is CASSRSQGSETQYF. Written as DNA, the CDR3 is TGTGCCAGCAGCAGGTCACAGGGATCGGAGACCCAGTACTTC.

Only a few counts were recorded for this clone. The chain links TRBV19 to TRBJ1-6; TRBD1 is a possible D gene (6 bases). The germline CDR1 and CDR2 sequences are LNHDA and SQIVND (reference sequence). Trimming took off 5 bases at V and 2 bases at J, with 10 bases between the two ends. The CDR3 has 15 residues. CDR3 bases: TGTGCCAGTAGTCCTCAGGGGACCTATAATTCACCCCTCCACTTT. Protein: CASSPQGTYNSPLHF.

This chain joins TRBV6-4 and TRBJ2-3, with D possibly matching TRBD2 (6 bases). Germline CDR1 is MRHNA and CDR2 is SNTAGT. CDR3 length: 15 amino acids. Trimming took 4 bases from V and 5 from J, leaving 16 bases between them. In DNA form, the CDR3 reads TGTGCCAGCAGTGTAGGTAGCGGAGTGGGAGATACGCAGTATTTT. Protein sequence: CASSVGSGVGDTQYF.

This sequence joins TRBV7-8 and TRBJ2-2; a weak D match, TRBD2 (5 bases). The CDR3 runs 14 residues. Deletions cut 5 bases from V and 1 base from J, with 8 bases between. CDR1 SGHVS and CDR2 FQNEAQ come from the germline V gene. The DNA of the CDR3 is TGTGCCAGCAGCGGACGGGAGAACACCGGGGAGCTGTTTTTT. It translates to CASSGRENTGELFF.

V is TRBV28 and J is TRBJ2-1; D is unresolved. The CDR3 sequence is 11 residues long. Deletions cut 8 bases from V and 7 bases from J, with 9 bases between. Germline V CDR1 and CDR2: MDHEN, SYDVKM. This CDR3 is CASGLSNEQFF. DNA for the CDR3: TGTGCCAGCGGCCTCAGTAATGAGCAGTTCTTC.

Here the CDR3 DNA reads TGTGCCAGCAGCTCCCCCTCTAGCGGCTACACAGATACGCAGTATTTT. Residues: CASSSPSSGYTDTQYF. The chain has TRBV7-9 and TRBJ2-3; 7 positions match TRBD2. In germline, CDR1 is SEHNR, CDR2 FQNEAQ (reference sequence). V lost 4 bases and J lost 2; bases outside the gene matches: 9. This CDR3 comprises 16 residues.

This chain joins TRBV5-5 and TRBJ2-3, with a possible D match to TRBD1 (6 bases). CDR3 length: 13 amino acids. V was cut by 5 bases and J by 6 bases, with 13 bases left in between. Germline-derived CDR1 and CDR2 are SGHKS and YYEKEE (reference sequence). CDR3 bases: TGTGCCAGCAGGCTAGGGGGTGGCGATACGCAGTATTTT. This sequence encodes CASRLGGGDTQYF.

This chain uses TRBV11-2 with TRBJ2-3, with 12 nucleotides matching TRBD2. The CDR3 loop spans 18 amino acids. Per germline, CDR1 SGHAT and CDR2 FQNNGV. V shed 5 bases and J 7 bases; nucleotides not matched to a gene: 16. DNA for the CDR3: TGTGCCAGCAGCCCAACGGACTTAACTAGCGGGGGGTCGTATACGCAGTATTTT. Translation gives CASSPTDLTSGGSYTQYF.

The chain is built from TRBV18 and TRBJ2-7; tentative D call: TRBD2 (5 bases). Per the germline V gene, CDR1 is KGHSH and CDR2 is LQKENI. V lost 3 bases, J lost 1 base, and 7 bases lay in between. The CDR3 consists of 13 residues. The chain's CDR3 is CASSPSVSYEQYF. The CDR3 DNA sequence: TGTGCCAGCTCACCTAGCGTGTCCTACGAGCAGTACTTC.

The V and J genes are TRBV19 and TRBJ2-3, with 7 bases lining up with TRBD2. CDR1 and CDR2 from the germline V gene are LNHDA and SQIVND (reference sequence). The ends lost 6 bases at V and 6 bases at J; junction bases unmatched: 12. The CDR3 totals 15 residues. The CDR3 DNA sequence: TGTGCCAGTAGGGAGATAGCGGCGGGAGCGGATACGCAGTATTTT. Translated, it gives CASREIAAGADTQYF.

The genes are TRBV4-2 and TRBJ1-3; no firm D call. Trimming left V 3 bases short and J 0 bases short, with 9 bases between. The germline CDR1 and CDR2 sequences are LGHNA and YNFKEQ. The CDR3 totals 15 residues. The DNA for the CDR3 is TGTGCCAGCAGCCAGAGAAGCCACTCTGGAAACACCATATATTTT. Translated, it gives CASSQRSHSGNTIYF.

This clone came up a few times. The V call is TRBV19, the J call TRBJ1-2, with D tentatively TRBD1 (5 bases). Between the trimmed V and J ends, which lost 6 bases and 6 bases, there was a span of 14 bases. The CDR3 spans 13 residues. Germline assignment: CDR1 LNHDA and CDR2 SQIVND (reference sequence). The CDR3 DNA is TGTGCCAGTAGAGGTGGGGCCATGGATGGCTACACCTTC. This gives the protein CASRGGAMDGYTF.

The V gene is TRBV20-1, the J gene TRBJ2-7; 7 nucleotides match TRBD1. J was trimmed by 4 bases and V by 3 bases; bases with no gene match: 0. The CDR3 has 11 residues. Looked up from germline, CDR1 is DFQATT and CDR2 is SNEGSKA (reference sequence). The CDR3 DNA reads as TGCAGTGCTAGCAGGGGGTACGAGCAGTACTTC. Translating it yields CSASRGYEQYF.

The chain joins TRBV28 to TRBJ2-3, with TRBD2 as a possible D gene (6 bases). This CDR3 region has 12 residues. CDR1 is MDHEN and CDR2 is SYDVKM in the germline V gene. Trimming stripped 8 bases from V and 4 bases from J, with 10 bases between. In DNA, the CDR3 is TGTGCCAGCCAACCGGGAGCAGATACGCAGTATTTT. This encodes CASQPGADTQYF.

This chain joins TRBV10-2 and TRBJ1-5; weak D call: TRBD1 (6 bases). CDR1 is WSHSY and CDR2 is SAAADI in the germline V gene. Trimming pared 4 bases from V and 3 bases from J, leaving 16 bases between. The CDR3 length is 16 residues. The CDR3 DNA sequence: TGCGCCAGCAGTGTAGACAGGACGAACCACAATCAGCCCCAGCATTTT. As protein: CASSVDRTNHNQPQHF.